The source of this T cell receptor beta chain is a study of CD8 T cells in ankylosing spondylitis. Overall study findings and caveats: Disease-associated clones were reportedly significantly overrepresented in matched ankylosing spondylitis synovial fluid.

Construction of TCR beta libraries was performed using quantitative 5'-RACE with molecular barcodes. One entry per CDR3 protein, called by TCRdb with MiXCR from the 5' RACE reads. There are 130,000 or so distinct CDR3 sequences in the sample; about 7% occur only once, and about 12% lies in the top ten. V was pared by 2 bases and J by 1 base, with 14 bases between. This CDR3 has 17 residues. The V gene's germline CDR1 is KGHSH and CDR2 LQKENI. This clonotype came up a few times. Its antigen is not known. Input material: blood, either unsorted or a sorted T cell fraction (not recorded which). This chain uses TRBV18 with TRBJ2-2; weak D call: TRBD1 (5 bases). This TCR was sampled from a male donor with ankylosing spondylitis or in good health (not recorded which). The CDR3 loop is CASSPSQSTVNTGELFF. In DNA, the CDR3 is TGTGCCAGCTCACCATCACAATCGACAGTGAACACCGGGGAGCTGTTTTTT.